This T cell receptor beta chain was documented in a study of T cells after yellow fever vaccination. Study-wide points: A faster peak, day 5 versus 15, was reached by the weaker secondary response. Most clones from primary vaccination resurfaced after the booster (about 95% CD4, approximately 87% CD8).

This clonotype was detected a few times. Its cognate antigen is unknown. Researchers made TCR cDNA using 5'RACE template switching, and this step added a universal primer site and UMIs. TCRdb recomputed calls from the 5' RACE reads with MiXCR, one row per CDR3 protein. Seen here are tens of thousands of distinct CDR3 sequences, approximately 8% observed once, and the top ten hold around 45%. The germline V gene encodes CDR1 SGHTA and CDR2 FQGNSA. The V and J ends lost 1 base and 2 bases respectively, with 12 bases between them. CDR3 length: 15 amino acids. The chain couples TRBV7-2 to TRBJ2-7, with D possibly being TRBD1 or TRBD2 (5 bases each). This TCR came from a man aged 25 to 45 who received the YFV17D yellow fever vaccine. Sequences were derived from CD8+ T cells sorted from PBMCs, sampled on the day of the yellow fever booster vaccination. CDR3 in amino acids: CASSLGGLIAYEQYF. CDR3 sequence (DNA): TGTGCCAGCAGCTTAGGGGGGTTGATCGCCTACGAGCAGTACTTC. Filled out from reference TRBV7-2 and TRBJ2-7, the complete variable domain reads GAGVSQSPSNKVTEKGKDVELRCDPISGHTALYWYRQSLGQGLEFLIYFQGNSAPDKSGLPSDRFSAERTGGSVSTLTIQRTQQEDSAVYLCASSLGGLIAYEQYFGPGTRLTVT.